The present T cell receptor (beta chain) was sequenced within a study of shared clonotypes between healthy human individuals. Across the whole study: Samples came from a couple of female and a few male donors aged 18 to 49.

The method was immunoSEQ multiplex PCR; TCRdb's version includes in-frame clones alone and lacks a portion of them. Seen here are more than 2 million clones, approximately 94% observed once, and the top ten hold 0.9% to 1.3%. The length of the CDR3 is 16 residues. J gave up 3 bases and V 1 base, and 2 bases lay outside the gene matches. The germline gives CDR1 MGHRA, CDR2 YSYEKL. Worth noting for this clone: In the same sample, other DNA sequences code for this CDR3.

CD45RO-negative, CCR7-positively selected cells formed the naive CD8 fraction, excluding terminally differentiated effector memory CD45RA+ cells. The sequencing input was naive CD8+ T cells sorted from blood. This sequence was found in a man younger than 30 in good health. The chain links TRBV4-1 to TRBJ2-2; 10 bases match TRBD2. CDR3 protein: CASSQGLAGYTGELFF. Here the CDR3 DNA reads TGCGCCAGCAGCCAAGGACTAGCGGGTTACACCGGGGAGCTGTTTTTT.